This TCR beta chain was recovered during a study of shared clonotypes between healthy human individuals (dated by TCRdb to 2018 to 2021). Study-level background: A couple of women and three men aged 18 to 49 years were included in the cohort. For each donor, CD4 naive and CD4 memory were each given three plates, CD8 naive was given two plates, and CD8 memory was given one plate. Blood TCR repertoires of roughly five healthy adults were deeply sequenced to estimate repertoire size and the extent of clonotype sharing between individuals. Different laboratories and diverse techniques were used to prepare libraries and sequence TCR repertoires, to increase sequencing depth and limit assay-specific biases. Each donor's leukapheresis produced roughly between roughly 0.85 and 9.5 billion PBMCs.

Using the deep immunoSEQ assay, TCR CDR3 regions were amplified from genomic DNA by multiplex PCR. Genomic DNA extracted from each cell subset was distributed evenly over all wells of several immunoSEQ 96-well plates, and each plate served as one replicate. For sorted subsets, about 200 ng genomic DNA, equal to about 30,000 T cell genomes, was loaded into each replicate PCR. Purified libraries were measured with a Qubit 3.0 fluorometer, size-checked on a Bioanalyzer 2100, and measured again with the KAPA Library Quantification kit. Every immunoSEQ 96-well plate was sequenced on a separate single-read 150-cycle Illumina NextSeq 550 flow cell. The authors' pipeline ran thus. Because the immunoSEQ output held only junctional sequences and lacked quality scores, the filtering could not match the filtering applied to full-length reads. Sequences were annotated with PyIR, a Python wrapper for IgBLAST v1.9, using IMGT germline references to assign V/J genes and CDR3. Any read was removed if the V/J assignment was weak (E-value above 1e-6), the CDR3 was missing, or the read contained stop codons, out-of-frame junctions, or ambiguous translated residues. V3J clonotypes were defined by identical inferred V gene, J gene, and CDR3 amino acid sequence. To compute the percentage overlap between repertoires, the number of shared unique clonotypes was divided by the size of the smaller repertoire. RTK rarefaction, the Chao1 estimator, and Recon v2.1 estimates of unobserved clonotypes were used to assess repertoire richness. OLGA was used to compute generation probabilities for all TCRbeta clonotypes that the gDNA method yielded from four donors. Not all clones reach the TCRdb copy of this immuneACCESS table, which keeps in-frame sequences only. Checked studies attribute under half of the gap to unresolved V genes and leave the rest unexplained. Clone size and V and J calls were adopted from that table, with D and trimming inferred from the DNA. The sample has a few million clones on record, around 92% of them singletons. About 0.36% of the sample is in the top ten clones.

Summary of the overall study and its limitations: Sampling was restricted to blood, and TCR repertoires in tissue are likely to differ from TCR repertoires in blood. Sharing across several donors was observed for about 5% of naive CD4, 3.5% of naive CD8, 2.3% of memory CD4, and around 0.44% of memory CD8 clonotypes. Incomplete sequencing was indicated by rarefaction of sorted-subset datasets, despite the large sequencing depth. Naive subsets generally had larger estimated clonotype richness than memory subsets did. Higher generation probabilities were observed for clonotypes shared by all four sorted-subset donors than for non-shared clonotypes. Because the study included only a small number of donors, the genetic and exposure-history diversity represented was limited. Based on pairwise subsampling, the degree of clonotype sharing among donors was expected to be affected by sequencing depth.

On this clone: The specificity of this receptor is unknown. The sample holds no much larger clone one base away, and base qualities are not on file.

The donors were healthy, HIV-negative adults who had no recently reported acute infections or vaccinations. Only Caucasian adults living in Nashville, Tennessee, USA were represented among the donors. CD4+ T cells were enriched through magnetic negative selection, after which naive cells were positively selected on CD45RA and the remaining negative fraction served as the memory subset. After blood collection by leukapheresis, PBMCs were isolated using Ficoll-Histopaque density gradient centrifugation and then cryopreserved in the vapor phase of liquid nitrogen. Purity and quantity of every magnetically sorted T cell population were checked by analytical flow cytometry. Each sorted fraction had its genomic DNA isolated and then quantified by UV absorbance on a Nanodrop 2000c. CDR1 and CDR2 are read off the germline V gene as KGHSH and LQKENI. V and J are truncated by 6 bases and 1 base respectively, leaving an intervening sequence of 9 bases. The CDR3 runs 13 amino acids, cysteine and phenylalanine included. Only the CDR3 DNA stays, 39 bases, in frame from base 1.

The TCR originated in a man aged 18-30 years in good health. Some clones in this sample may be carry-over from other donors' samples. The V and J genes are TRBV18 and TRBJ2-5, and TRBD1 may be the D gene, going by 6 matching bases. Sample: naive CD4+ T cells from PBMCs. The label giving this sample's cell subset or site can be read as: CD45RA+ positively selected. The CDR3 region: CASSGQLQETQYF. The DNA sequence follows: TGTGCCAGCTCCGGACAGCTCCAAGAGACCCAGTACTTC.